Listed below are T cell receptor beta chains from one sample, sequenced in a study of blood T cells in healthy people across ages. MiXCR, run by TCRdb on the 5' RACE reads, gives a single entry per CDR3 protein. The sample lists around 990,000 distinct CDR3 sequences; roughly two fifths were seen once. Material for sequencing was blood. The receptors here all came from a young man in good health. The CDR3 runs from the conserved cysteine through the conserved F or W. The D gene is left open where the match is weak. Expanded clones are given a class, and other clones once, few, many or no size at all.

>TRBJ2-5|few|TRBD1|TRBV6-5|14
TGTGCCAGCAGTTACGGGACAGGGGTGGAGACCCAGTACTTC
CASSYGTGVETQYF
>TRBJ1-1|NA|NA|TRBV4-1|13
TGCGCTAGCAGCCAGACGGGGACATCTGAAGCTTTCTTT
CASSQTGTSEAFF
>TRBJ2-1|NA|NA|TRBV3-1|13
TGTGCCAGCAGCCAACTACCGCAAAATGAGCAGTTCTTC
CASSQLPQNEQFF
>TRBJ2-2|few|NA|TRBV7-2|16
TGTGCCAGCAGCTTGGAAGTTAGCGGGAACACCGGGGAGCTGTTTTTT
CASSLEVSGNTGELFF
>TRBJ2-1|few|NA|TRBV7-9|14
TGTGCCAGCAGCTTTGCGGGTGACTACAATGAGCAGTTCTTC
CASSFAGDYNEQFF
>TRBJ2-4|few|TRBD1|TRBV10-3|14
TGTGCCATCAGTGTCTCTGAGACAGGGGGCTCTCAGTACTTC
CAISVSETGGSQYF
>TRBJ1-1|few|NA|TRBV18|12
TGTGCCAGCTCACGCAGGGGCGGTGAAGCTTTCTTT
CASSRRGGEAFF
>TRBJ2-5|NA|TRBD2|TRBV4-2|16
TGTGCCAGCAGCCAAGACCGGACTAGCGAGGGAGAGACCCAGTACTTC
CASSQDRTSEGETQYF
>TRBJ1-1|NA|NA|TRBV4-2|11
TGTGCCAGCAGCCAGTCAGGTGAAGCTTTCTTT
CASSQSGEAFF
>TRBJ1-1|many|NA|TRBV3-1|14
TGTGCCAGCAGCCAAGTCGGAGGGAACACTGAAGCTTTCTTT
CASSQVGGNTEAFF
>TRBJ2-7|NA|TRBD2|TRBV6-2/TRBV6-3|17
TGTGCCAGCAGTCCTGATCGTTCCGGGACTAGGAGCAATGAGCAGTACTTC
CASSPDRSGTRSNEQYF
>TRBJ1-2|NA|NA|TRBV18|15
TGTGCCAGCTCACCATTTAGCAGAGAGATGGACGGCTACACCTTC
CASSPFSREMDGYTF
>TRBJ1-5|few|NA|TRBV4-3|15
TGCGCCAGCAGCCAAGATCGGCATAGCAATCAGCCCCAGCATTTT
CASSQDRHSNQPQHF
>TRBJ1-5|NA|NA|TRBV12-3/TRBV12-4|16
TGTGCCAGCAGTTTTAAGGCACCAGGGAATGGTCAGCCCCAGCATTTT
CASSFKAPGNGQPQHF
>TRBJ1-4|NA|NA|TRBV25-1|12
TGTGCCAGCAGTCCAGGGGATGAAAAACTGTTTTTT
CASSPGDEKLFF
>TRBJ2-3|once|NA|TRBV28|17
TGTGCCAGCAGTTTAGGTCCCGGGCAGGGGGGGACAGATACGCAGTATTTT
CASSLGPGQGGTDTQYF
>TRBJ1-4|few|NA|TRBV6-5|19
TGTGCCAGCAGTTACTCGAGACCCAAGCTGACAGGAATTAATGAAAAACTGTTTTTT
CASSYSRPKLTGINEKLFF
>TRBJ1-2|NA|NA|TRBV2|14
TGTGCCAGCAGTGAAGCAGCAGGAGGGGATGGCAACACCTTC
CASSEAAGGDGNTF
>TRBJ2-1|few|NA|TRBV20-1|12
TGCAGTGCTAGAGATGGCGTATGTGAGCAGTTCTTC
CSARDGVCEQFF
>TRBJ2-3|NA|NA|TRBV29-1|13
TGCAGCGTTGGAACTCTACTCACAGATACGCAGTATTTT
CSVGTLLTDTQYF
>TRBJ2-2|NA|NA|TRBV2|14
TGTGCCAGCAGCTCGGGGGCGAACACCGGGGAGCTGTTTTTT
CASSSGANTGELFF
>TRBJ2-4|many|NA|TRBV7-9|15
TGTGCCAGCAGTCCAATTGTCGCCCCGGCTAACATTCAGTACTTC
CASSPIVAPANIQYF
>TRBJ2-3|few|NA|TRBV25-1|17
TGTGCCAGCAGTGAATACGGCGGCAGCTTTAGCACAGATACGCAGTATTTT
CASSEYGGSFSTDTQYF
>TRBJ2-1|few|NA|TRBV29-1|9
TGCAGCGTTGGGTCTGAGCAGTTCTTC
CSVGSEQFF
>TRBJ2-3|few|NA|TRBV5-5|15
TGTGCCAGCAGCTTGGGGCGTGCTACCACAGATACGCAGTATTTT
CASSLGRATTDTQYF
>TRBJ2-1|many|TRBD1|TRBV20-1|16
TGCAGTGCTAGGGGGGATCGGGACAGGGTCGTCAATGAGCAGTTCTTC
CSARGDRDRVVNEQFF
>TRBJ2-1|NA|NA|TRBV12-5|14
TGTGCTAGTGGTTTGGTACCCTCCGGGAGTGGGCAGTTCTTC
CASGLVPSGSGQFF
>TRBJ2-6|few|NA|TRBV5-6|20
TGTGCCAGCAGCTTGTTCGGGGGCGAAGAGCTGAGCTCTGGGGCCAACGTCCTGACTTTC
CASSLFGGEELSSGANVLTF
>TRBJ1-1|NA|TRBD1|TRBV7-9|13
TGTGCCAGCAGCTTGGACAGGTGGACTGAAGCTTTCTTT
CASSLDRWTEAFF
>TRBJ2-4|NA|NA|TRBV20-1|14
TGCAGTGCTAGAGTAGCAGGGATCAAAAACATTCAGTACTTC
CSARVAGIKNIQYF
>TRBJ2-1|NA|NA|TRBV20-1|13
TGCAGTGCGAAGGGGGAGTCCTACAATGAGCAGTTCTTC
CSAKGESYNEQFF
>TRBJ1-2|few|NA|TRBV5-1|15
TGCGCCAGCAGCCTCCCCCTTTCTTCTTCGGATGGCTACACCTTC
CASSLPLSSSDGYTF
>TRBJ2-1|few|NA|TRBV7-9|15
TGTGCCAGCAGCTTCTCTGGGAACTCCTACAATGAGCAGTTCTTC
CASSFSGNSYNEQFF
>TRBJ2-7|few|NA|TRBV5-1|14
TGCGCCAGCAGCGTAAGGGGCGACTCCTACGAGCAGTACTTC
CASSVRGDSYEQYF
>TRBJ2-7|NA|NA|TRBV27|14
TGTGCCAGCAGTTTGAGTATGGTGGGAGTCGAGCAGTACTTC
CASSLSMVGVEQYF
>TRBJ2-5|NA|TRBD2|TRBV6-5|15
TGTGCCAGCAGTAGGGCTAGCGGGGGGAAAGAGACCCAGTACTTC
CASSRASGGKETQYF
>TRBJ2-3|NA|TRBD2|TRBV20-1|16
TGCAGTGCTAGAGTGGTAGCGGGACATCTCACAGATACGCAGTATTTT
CSARVVAGHLTDTQYF
>TRBJ2-5|few|TRBD2|TRBV5-1|16
TGCGCCAGCAGCTCACTCCTCAGCGGGGGAAGAGAGACCCAGTACTTC
CASSSLLSGGRETQYF
>TRBJ1-1|few|NA|TRBV7-9|14
TGTGCCAGCAGCTTAGACTCCAGGGGACTCGAAGCTTTCTTT
CASSLDSRGLEAFF
>TRBJ1-2|NA|TRBD1|TRBV12-3/TRBV12-4|15
TGTGCCAGCAGTTTACAGACAGGGACTAACTATGGCTACACCTTC
CASSLQTGTNYGYTF
>TRBJ1-1|NA|NA|TRBV10-3|12
TGTGCCATTCGGATGGGGACCACTGAAGCTTTCTTT
CAIRMGTTEAFF